The source of this T cell receptor beta chain is a study of shared T cell receptors in the human thymus. In germline, CDR1 is MGHRA, CDR2 YSYEKL. V dropped 3 bases and J dropped 5; count of bases not matched to a gene: 12. The CDR3 length is 17 residues. This clone occurred once. Only in-frame clones appear in the TCRdb table, and some are missing; sequencing was by immunoSEQ multiplex PCR. The sample contains 500,000 to 750,000 clones, around nine tenths of which appear only once. These same records also appear under a second study, on human thymus T cells. That report adds: All donors were healthy Finnish infants who were undergoing corrective surgery to treat congenital heart defects. Corrective cardiac surgery supplied the resected thymus tissue.

The TCR originated in a boy less than two years old with a congenital heart defect. Sequenced: thymocytes. The chain combines TRBV4-1 with TRBJ2-5; 10 bases are shared with TRBD2. The CDR3 loop is CASSHGAPAGGGETQYF. The CDR3 DNA reads as TGCGCCAGCAGCCACGGGGCCCCAGCGGGAGGGGGCGAGACCCAGTACTTC.